These 24 T cell receptor beta chains share one sample of origin, sequenced in a study of blood T cell repertoires in COVID-19. Libraries were prepared by immunoSEQ multiplex PCR; TCRdb keeps only in-frame clonotypes and omits some of them. The data show approximately 30,000 clones, with approximately 80% seen just once and less than 20% held by the top ten. The sequenced material came from peripheral blood. The receptors were gathered from a man aged 70-80 years with active COVID-19.

This chain connects TRBV3-1 (or the pseudogene TRBV3-2) to TRBJ2-1; 10 bases match TRBD1. Losses at the gene ends were 2 bases for V and 7 bases for J; bases not matched to a gene: 5. Germline lookup yields CDR1 LGHDT and CDR2 YNNKEL (reference sequence). The CDR3 runs 15 residues. The CDR3 protein is CASSQPGQGRNEQFF. CDR3 bases: TGTGCCAGCAGCCAACCGGGACAGGGGAGGAATGAGCAGTTCTTC.

The rearrangement links TRBV18 to TRBJ2-7, with 8 positions matching TRBD1. The CDR3 sequence is 15 residues long. Germline CDR1 is KGHSH and CDR2 is LQKENI. V lost 5 bases, J lost 0 bases, and 6 bases stayed unmatched. DNA for the CDR3: TGTGCCAGCTCAACCCGGGACAGGTCCTCCTACGAGCAGTACTTC. Translation: CASSTRDRSSYEQYF.

V and J are TRBV5-6 and TRBJ2-3; TRBD2 agrees at 10 bases. Germline trimming cut 4 bases from V and 1 base from J; bases unmatched to any gene: 6. CDR3 size: 16 residues. The germline V gene has CDR1 SGHDT and CDR2 YYEEEE. This CDR3 is CASSLALAGGTDTQYF. The CDR3 DNA sequence: TGTGCCAGCAGCCTTGCTCTAGCGGGGGGCACAGATACGCAGTATTTT.

This chain joins TRBV5-1 and TRBJ1-3; 8 bases match TRBD1. V lost 4 bases to trimming and J lost 2 bases; unmatched junction nucleotides: 2. This CDR3 contains 14 residues. In germline, CDR1 is SGHRS, CDR2 YFSETQ. CDR3 DNA sequence: TGCGCCAGCAGCCTGGACAGGGCTGGAAACACCATATATTTT. It encodes CASSLDRAGNTIYF.

In this sample, this clone turned up a few times. The chain links TRBV4-1 to TRBJ1-4; the match to TRBD1 covers 9 bases. Germline CDR1 is MGHRA and CDR2 is YSYEKL. The CDR3 extends over 14 amino acids. Trimming cost V 4 bases and J 7 bases; bases outside gene matches: 4. CDR3: CASSPDRGSEKLFF. The CDR3 DNA is TGCGCCAGCAGCCCTGACAGGGGGAGTGAAAAACTGTTTTTT.

As to this clone: The same CDR3 arises from other DNA sequences in this sample as well. The chain has TRBV28 and TRBJ1-2; 8 bases agree with TRBD1. The V gene end was trimmed by 3 bases and the J gene end by 4 bases; junction bases not matched to a gene: 7. This CDR3 spans 15 amino acids. Germline CDR1 is MDHEN and CDR2 is SYDVKM. The CDR3 loop reads CASSLDTGGGYGYTF. DNA of the CDR3: TGTGCCAGCAGTTTGGACACAGGGGGGGGCTATGGCTACACCTTC.

This clone was recorded once. The chain couples TRBV5-1 to TRBJ2-7; D unresolved. V was clipped by 0 bases and J by 3 bases, with 7 bases between them. CDR1 is SGHRS and CDR2 is YFSETQ in the germline V gene. The CDR3 totals 13 residues. The DNA for the CDR3 is TGCGCCAGCAGCTTGGATGGCAACTACGAGCAGTACTTC. Protein: CASSLDGNYEQYF. The whole variable domain, remainder taken from reference TRBV5-1 and TRBJ2-7, is KAGVTQTPRYLIKTRGQQVTLSCSPISGHRSVSWYQQTPGQGLQFLFEYFSETQRNKGNFPGRFSGRQFSNSRSEMNVSTLELGDSALYLCASSLDGNYEQYFGPGTRLTVT.

This chain joins TRBV28 and TRBJ2-1; 7 bases are a match to TRBD1. This CDR3 has 13 amino acids. The germline V gene encodes CDR1 MDHEN and CDR2 SYDVKM. Trimming removed 5 bases from V and 7 bases from J; junction bases left unmatched: 5. In DNA form, the CDR3 reads TGTGCCAGCAGTCCTACAGGGGTAAATGAGCAGTTCTTC. Its translation: CASSPTGVNEQFF.

The J gene is TRBJ1-6, the V gene TRBV11-3; TRBD1 might be the D (6 bases). The length of the CDR3 is 14 residues. V was trimmed by 10 bases and J by 7 bases, leaving 17 bases between them. Germline lookup yields CDR1 SGHNT and CDR2 YENEEA. The CDR3 loop reads CANTQGSGNSPLHF. The CDR3 DNA reads as TGTGCCAACACCCAGGGGTCGGGAAATTCACCCCTCCACTTT. Combining the CDR3 with reference TRBV11-3 and TRBJ1-6 gives the whole variable domain EAGVVQSPRYKIIEKKQPVAFWCNPISGHNTLYWYLQNLGQGPELLIRYENEEAVDDSQLPKDRFSAERLKGVDSTLKIQPAELGDSAVYLCANTQGSGNSPLHFGNGTRLTVT.

This clone was counted once. This chain links TRBV5-4 with TRBJ1-3, with D perhaps matching TRBD1 (5 bases). Germline loops: CDR1 SGHNT, CDR2 YYREEE (reference sequence). The V gene lost 4 bases and the J gene lost 0 bases, with 14 bases spanning the gap. The CDR3 is made up of 16 amino acids. CDR3: CASSQGGLGSGNTIYF. CDR3 sequence (DNA): TGTGCCAGCAGCCAGGGAGGATTGGGCTCTGGAAACACCATATATTTT.

The CDR3 loop reads CASSEDRGGQPQHF. As DNA, the CDR3 is TGTGCCAGCAGTGAGGACAGGGGTGGGCAGCCCCAGCATTTT. The chain couples TRBV2 to TRBJ1-5, with 9 bases identical to TRBD1. From germline, CDR1 is SNHLY and CDR2 FYNNEI. V trimming: 3 bases; J trimming: 7 bases; junction bases outside the gene matches: 4. The CDR3 is 14 amino acids.

This clone showed up just once. This chain's CDR3 is CASSILTGEPEAFF. CDR3 sequence (DNA): TGTGCCAGTAGTATTTTGACAGGGGAACCTGAAGCTTTCTTT. The chain employs TRBV19 and TRBJ1-1, with 8 bases aligning to TRBD1. Per the germline V gene, CDR1 is LNHDA and CDR2 is SQIVND (reference sequence). The CDR3 covers 14 residues. V lost 3 bases to trimming and J lost 6 bases; unmatched junction nucleotides: 6.

The J gene is TRBJ1-2, the V gene TRBV5-4, with 12 bases identical to TRBD1. Per the germline V gene, CDR1 is SGHNT and CDR2 is YYREEE (reference sequence). The CDR3 spans 15 residues. V lost 4 bases to trimming and J lost 3 bases; unmatched junction nucleotides: 4. In DNA, the CDR3 is TGTGCCAGCAGCAACCGGGACAGGGGGCACTATGGCTACACCTTC. Amino acids: CASSNRDRGHYGYTF.

CDR3 sequence reads: CAWSLNRGRTEAFF. DNA of the CDR3: TGTGCCTGGAGCCTTAACAGGGGGCGGACTGAAGCTTTCTTT. This chain uses TRBV30 with TRBJ1-1; TRBD1 matches at 9 bases. This CDR3 is built from 14 residues. Germline assignment: CDR1 GTSNPN and CDR2 SVGIG (reference sequence). The V and J ends lost 3 bases and 5 bases, in that order; junction bases with no gene match: 7.

A single count supports this clone. CDR3 region: CASSSYSGGIEETQYF. DNA for the CDR3: TGTGCCAGCAGTTCCTATAGCGGGGGGATCGAAGAGACCCAGTACTTC. The V gene is TRBV28, the J gene TRBJ2-5; 10 bases are a match to TRBD2. V shed 4 bases and J 3 bases; nucleotides not matched to a gene: 8. The CDR3 sequence is 16 residues long. Germline CDR1 is MDHEN and CDR2 is SYDVKM.

This CDR3 reads CASSLYRDRKTNYGYTF. CDR3 DNA: TGTGCCAGCAGTTTATACCGGGACAGAAAAACTAACTATGGCTACACCTTC. The chain has TRBV28 and TRBJ1-2; 7 nucleotides agree with TRBD1. The junction had 8 bases not matched to a gene; V was cut back by 1 base and J by 0 bases. The CDR3 runs 17 residues. Germline V gene data show CDR1 as MDHEN and CDR2 as SYDVKM.

The rearrangement uses TRBV19 and TRBJ2-2; D is undetermined. Germline V gene sequence: CDR1 LNHDA, CDR2 SQIVND (reference sequence). V lost 0 bases to trimming and J lost 1 base, with 9 bases between them. This CDR3 is 16 amino acids long. In nucleotides, the CDR3 is TGTGCCAGTAGTATAGATATCTCGGTGAACACCGGGGAGCTGTTTTTT. Translation: CASSIDISVNTGELFF.

The DNA for the CDR3 is TGCGCCAGCAGCTTGGCGAGCTCTGGAAACACCATATATTTT. It translates to CASSLASSGNTIYF. This chain joins TRBV5-1 and TRBJ1-3, with no clear D. This CDR3 spans 14 amino acids. V lost 0 bases and J 0 bases, leaving 4 bases between the germline ends. Germline CDR1 reads SGHRS; CDR2 reads YFSETQ.

This rearrangement joins TRBV11-3 to TRBJ2-7; 10 positions match TRBD1. The CDR3 length is 16 residues. The J segment lost 6 bases and the V segment lost 4 bases, leaving 12 bases of the junction unmatched. Germline V gives CDR1 SGHNT, CDR2 YENEEA. This chain's CDR3 is CASSSNRDRGMGEQYF. In DNA, the CDR3 is TGTGCCAGCAGCTCGAACCGGGACAGGGGTATGGGCGAGCAGTACTTC.

This chain joins TRBV11-2 and TRBJ1-2; 7 bases line up with TRBD1. This CDR3 contains 14 residues. CDR1 is SGHAT, CDR2 FQNNGV, per germline. After removal of 5 bases from V and 4 bases from J, the junction contained 7 bases not matched to a gene. The CDR3 protein is CASSTPGTAYGYTF. The CDR3 nucleotides are TGTGCCAGCAGCACCCCAGGGACAGCCTATGGCTACACCTTC.

V and J are TRBV4-2 and TRBJ2-6; 8 bases line up with TRBD1. Looked up from germline, CDR1 is LGHNA and CDR2 is YNFKEQ. CDR3 length equals 19 residues. The J segment lost 3 bases and the V segment lost 0 bases, leaving 10 bases of the junction unmatched. CDR3 loop: CASSQDGWSRGLGANVLTF. DNA of the CDR3: TGTGCCAGCAGCCAAGATGGCTGGAGCAGGGGGCTTGGGGCCAACGTCCTGACTTTC.

This clone was observed a handful of times. This chain joins TRBV2 and TRBJ2-7, with 8 bases that match TRBD2. The CDR3 totals 13 residues. Germline V lookup: CDR1 SNHLY, CDR2 FYNNEI. Trimming took 8 bases from V and 4 from J; bases not matched to a gene: 7. The CDR3 protein is CASGRGGRYEQYF. In DNA form, the CDR3 reads TGTGCCAGCGGTCGGGGGGGGCGTTACGAGCAGTACTTC.

The chain carries TRBV30 and TRBJ2-1; D uncertain. Germline values: CDR1 GTSNPN, CDR2 SVGIG (reference sequence). V was shortened by 0 bases and J by 10 bases, with 13 bases between the two germline ends. CDR3 length: 13 residues. The CDR3 DNA sequence: TGTGCCTGGAGTGTAGTCACCCCTACCGAGCAGTTCTTC. The encoded protein is CAWSVVTPTEQFF.

The gene calls are TRBV7-2 and TRBJ1-5; a possible D gene is TRBD1 (5 bases). The germline V gene has CDR1 SGHTA and CDR2 FQGNSA. This CDR3 has 14 residues. With 3 bases removed from V and 4 bases from J, the gap between germline ends came to 10 bases. CDR3 coding DNA: TGTGCCAGCAGCTTTGACAGCTCTAATCAGCCCCAGCATTTT. Amino acid sequence: CASSFDSSNQPQHF.